The 3 T cell receptor beta chains reported below all come from one sample, sequenced in a study of a mutant IDH1 vaccine in newly diagnosed glioma listed by TCRdb under 2021. Interpreted using the paper, the time point label stands for: baseline, week 1 (first vaccination visit). This specimen's treatment or condition label, interpreted: pre-vaccination baseline after standard-of-care therapy. Library preparation used the immunoSEQ multiplex PCR assay. Here the immuneACCESS table is served through TCRdb, limited to in-frame sequences with V and J called. Missing clones are a known gap in these copies; in checked studies unresolved V genes cover under half, and the rest lacks a known reason. In all, the sample holds about 88,000 clones, and roughly 82% of those were seen once. The top ten constitute about 5.1% of the sample. Here the sequenced sample was PBMCs, taken from a glioma patient treated with radiotherapy, temozolomide or both. The receptors come from a man aged 40-49 years with glioma. Some clones in this sample may be carry-over from other donors' samples.

The chain recombines TRBV6-5 with TRBJ1-5; no clear D gene. V shed 6 bases and J shed 1 base, with 7 bases lying between them. Germline-derived CDR1 and CDR2 are MNHEY and SVGAGI. The CDR3 extends over 13 amino acids. Written as DNA, the CDR3 is TGTGCCAGCAGACCTATGAGCAATCAGCCCCAGCATTTT. This codes for CASRPMSNQPQHF.

The rearrangement links TRBV6-5 to TRBJ1-2, with TRBD1 as a possible D gene (5 bases). The CDR3 extends over 14 amino acids. From germline, CDR1 is MNHEY and CDR2 SVGAGI. Trimming took 6 bases from V and 7 from J, leaving 18 bases between them. CDR3: CASRQLGGFTGYTF. The CDR3 DNA is TGTGCCAGCAGACAACTCGGGGGGTTTACTGGCTACACCTTC.

The CDR3 reads CASSERGQGARTEAFF. CDR3 sequence (DNA): TGTGCCAGCAGTGAGAGGGGACAGGGGGCGAGGACTGAAGCTTTCTTT. The V and J genes are TRBV2 and TRBJ1-1; TRBD1 agrees at 12 bases. CDR1 SNHLY and CDR2 FYNNEI come from the germline V gene. V dropped 3 bases and J dropped 5; count of bases not matched to a gene: 7. CDR3 length equals 16 residues.